Listed below are T cell receptor beta chains from one sample, sequenced in a study of T-cell memory formation after mild COVID-19. One entry per CDR3 protein, called by TCRdb with MiXCR from the 5' RACE reads. The table has 120,000 to 150,000 distinct CDR3 sequences, roughly 19% seen once. Material: PBMCs or a T cell subset sorted from them (not recorded which). These receptors were taken from an adult woman who had mild COVID-19 (a few samples of this study predate the infection). Cell type and time point are not known. Both conserved end residues are part of each CDR3. A D gene is named only where the DNA matches it firmly. Size values are once, few and many counts, or a class for expanded clones, and some rows have none.

>TRBV5-1|TRBJ2-4|few|TRBD1
CASSLGTGANIQYF
TGCGCCAGCAGCCTCGGGACAGGGGCGAACATTCAGTACTTC
>TRBV12-3/TRBV12-4|TRBJ1-1|NA|NA
CASSLFETEAFF
TGTGCCAGCAGTTTGTTTGAGACTGAAGCTTTCTTT
>TRBV29-1|TRBJ2-7|many|NA
CSVMDRGYEQYF
TGCAGCGTAATGGATAGGGGCTACGAGCAGTACTTC
>TRBV5-5|TRBJ2-2|many|NA
CASTKDGNTGELFF
TGTGCCAGCACCAAGGACGGAAACACCGGGGAGCTGTTTTTT
>TRBV7-8|TRBJ2-5|NA|TRBD1
CASSSRQGASEETQYF
TGTGCCAGCAGCTCACGACAGGGGGCATCTGAAGAGACCCAGTACTTC
>TRBV6-5|TRBJ2-6|NA|NA
CASYHGSSGANVLTF
TGTGCCAGCTATCATGGGAGCTCTGGGGCCAACGTCCTGACTTTC
>TRBV3-1|TRBJ1-1|NA|NA
CASRRDTEAFF
TGTGCCAGCCGTCGAGATACTGAAGCTTTCTTT
>TRBV24-1|TRBJ2-1|NA|TRBD2
CATSDLQSGGFNEQFF
TGTGCCACCAGTGATTTGCAAAGCGGGGGGTTCAATGAGCAGTTCTTC
>TRBV2|TRBJ2-6|NA|NA
CASSAYGGSQIAGANVLTF
TGTGCCAGCAGTGCCTACGGGGGAAGTCAGATAGCTGGGGCCAACGTCCTGACTTTC
>TRBV20-1|TRBJ2-5|few|TRBD2
CSAFPGGLETQYF
TGCAGTGCTTTCCCCGGGGGGTTGGAGACCCAGTACTTC
>TRBV24-1|TRBJ1-2|NA|NA
CATSDRRNYGYTF
TGTGCCACCAGTGATAGACGGAACTATGGCTACACCTTC
>TRBV20-1|TRBJ2-6|NA|NA
CSARGGSGANVLTF
TGCAGTGCGAGAGGGGGGTCTGGGGCCAACGTCCTGACTTTC
>TRBV5-1|TRBJ2-1|once|TRBD1
CASSLGTGGPNEQFF
TGCGCCAGCAGCCTGGGGACAGGGGGTCCCAATGAGCAGTTCTTC
>TRBV5-8|TRBJ1-1|few|NA
CASSVSGRKAFF
TGTGCCAGCAGCGTATCAGGCCGCAAAGCTTTCTTT
>TRBV18|TRBJ2-1|few|TRBD2
CASSPLAGDNEQFF
TGTGCCAGCTCACCACTAGCGGGGGACAATGAGCAGTTCTTC
>TRBV5-1|TRBJ2-1|NA|TRBD2
CASSLGRLAGGRSGFF
TGCGCCAGCAGCTTGGGTCGCCTAGCGGGGGGGCGGAGTGGATTCTTC
>TRBV9|TRBJ1-1|NA|NA
CASSVGGGLNTEAFF
TGTGCCAGCAGCGTAGGTGGAGGGCTAAACACTGAAGCTTTCTTT
>TRBV30|TRBJ1-2|NA|NA
CAWSGRTEIYGYTF
TGTGCCTGGAGTGGAAGGACGGAGATCTATGGCTACACCTTC
>TRBV7-2|TRBJ2-3|few|NA
CASSLDELGQYF
TGTGCCAGCAGCTTAGACGAGCTAGGGCAGTATTTT
>TRBV7-9|TRBJ2-3|few|NA
CASSLRDLRTDTQYF
TGTGCCAGCAGCTTAAGGGACCTACGCACAGATACGCAGTATTTT
>TRBV12-3/TRBV12-4|TRBJ2-2|NA|NA
CASSFAGELFF
TGTGCCAGCAGTTTTGCCGGGGAGCTGTTTTTT
>TRBV10-3|TRBJ2-3|few|TRBD2
CAISDPGTSGVKGTQYF
TGTGCCATCAGTGACCCCGGGACTAGCGGGGTCAAAGGTACGCAGTATTTT
>TRBV7-6|TRBJ2-2|few|TRBD2
CASVHSLAGLTGELFF
TGTGCCAGTGTCCACAGTCTAGCGGGACTCACCGGGGAGCTGTTTTTT
>TRBV6-5|TRBJ2-1|few|TRBD2
CASSYTGTSGTNEQFF
TGTGCCAGCAGTTACACCGGGACTAGCGGAACTAATGAGCAGTTCTTC
>TRBV7-2|TRBJ2-4|many|NA
CASSPQSGWAQYF
TGTGCCAGCAGCCCCCAGTCAGGTTGGGCTCAGTACTTC
>TRBV5-1|TRBJ2-7|few|NA
CASSLDVYEQYF
TGCGCCAGCAGCTTGGACGTCTACGAGCAGTACTTC
>TRBV12-3/TRBV12-4|TRBJ1-5|few|NA
CASSLAGRNQPQHF
TGTGCCAGCAGTTTGGCAGGGAGGAATCAGCCCCAGCATTTT
>TRBV3-1|TRBJ2-1|few|NA
CASSQRGLIEYNEQFF
TGTGCCAGCAGCCAAAGAGGACTAATAGAATACAATGAGCAGTTCTTC
>TRBV7-9|TRBJ2-3|many|NA
CASSSLDFTDTQYF
TGTGCCAGCAGCTCCCTGGACTTCACAGATACGCAGTATTTT
>TRBV20-1|TRBJ2-1|NA|TRBD1
CSARTGAYNEQFF
TGCAGTGCAAGGACAGGAGCCTACAATGAGCAGTTCTTC
>TRBV3-1|TRBJ1-1|NA|NA
CASSQESATRTEAFF
TGTGCCAGCAGCCAAGAATCGGCGACGAGGACTGAAGCTTTCTTT
>TRBV5-5|TRBJ1-1|few|TRBD1
CASNPGAGGLLNTEAFF
TGTGCCAGCAACCCCGGGGCAGGGGGCCTCCTGAACACTGAAGCTTTCTTT
>TRBV7-2|TRBJ1-5|few|NA
CASSLSGLWGNQPQHF
TGTGCCAGCAGCTTAAGCGGGCTTTGGGGCAATCAGCCCCAGCATTTT
>TRBV6-6|TRBJ2-7|NA|TRBD1
CASSGQGWTYEQYF
TGTGCCAGCAGTGGACAGGGGTGGACCTACGAGCAGTACTTC
>TRBV20-1|TRBJ1-1|few|NA
CSARDSRGGYRGEAFF
TGCAGTGCTAGAGATTCAAGAGGGGGGTATCGTGGTGAAGCTTTCTTT
>TRBV20-1|TRBJ1-2|NA|TRBD1
CSARVGTEVDGYTF
TGCAGTGCTAGAGTGGGGACAGAGGTTGATGGCTACACCTTC
>TRBV3-1|TRBJ2-2|NA|NA
CASSHDGLVTGELFF
TGTGCCAGCAGCCACGACGGGCTGGTCACCGGGGAGCTGTTTTTT
>TRBV12-3/TRBV12-4|TRBJ2-7|NA|NA
CASSLAGTKSYEQYF
TGTGCCAGCAGTCTGGCCGGGACCAAAAGCTACGAGCAGTACTTC
>TRBV29-1|TRBJ2-1|NA|TRBD1
CSAPEGPGQGAGEQFF
TGCAGCGCTCCGGAGGGGCCGGGACAGGGGGCGGGGGAGCAGTTCTTC
>TRBV7-9|TRBJ1-6|NA|NA
CASSLKGAYNSPLHF
TGTGCCAGCAGCTTAAAGGGGGCCTATAATTCACCCCTCCACTTT
>TRBV20-1|TRBJ1-2|few|NA
CSTCGFECLDGYTF
TGCAGTACCTGCGGGTTCGAGTGTTTGGATGGCTACACCTTC
>TRBV7-9|TRBJ2-3|NA|NA
CASSLVSGGVKYTQYF
TGTGCCAGCAGCTTAGTTAGCGGAGGGGTCAAGTATACGCAGTATTTT
>TRBV6-2/TRBV6-3|TRBJ2-5|NA|TRBD2
CASSYGLAGGQETQYF
TGTGCCAGCAGTTACGGGCTAGCGGGGGGCCAAGAGACCCAGTACTTC
>TRBV15|TRBJ2-1|few|TRBD2
CATSRERTGGFNEQFF
TGTGCCACCAGCAGAGAACGGACGGGGGGTTTCAATGAGCAGTTCTTC
>TRBV27|TRBJ1-2|NA|NA
CASSLKEVPGNYGYTF
TGTGCCAGCAGTTTGAAGGAGGTACCTGGCAACTATGGCTACACCTTC
>TRBV10-3|TRBJ2-3|many|NA
CAISENREGTQYF
TGTGCCATCAGTGAGAACAGGGAGGGTACGCAGTATTTT
>TRBV7-3|TRBJ2-7|NA|NA
CASSSQGGDEQYF
TGTGCCAGCAGCTCTCAAGGAGGGGACGAGCAGTACTTC
>TRBV12-3/TRBV12-4|TRBJ2-3|few|NA
CASRSSKQGDTQYF
TGTGCCAGCAGGAGCTCCAAGCAAGGAGATACGCAGTATTTT
>TRBV5-1|TRBJ2-2|NA|NA
CASSFKSGTGELFF
TGCGCCAGCAGCTTCAAAAGCGGGACCGGGGAGCTGTTTTTT
>TRBV12-3/TRBV12-4|TRBJ2-5|few|NA
CASSFMGGETQYF
TGTGCCAGCAGTTTCATGGGGGGAGAGACCCAGTACTTC
>TRBV24-1|TRBJ1-5|NA|NA
CATSLHGQPQHF
TGTGCCACCAGCCTACATGGACAGCCCCAGCATTTT
>TRBV7-2|TRBJ1-5|NA|NA
CASSLDYNQPQHF
TGTGCCAGCAGCTTAGACTACAATCAGCCCCAGCATTTT
>TRBV20-1|TRBJ2-2|few|NA
CSARKGGASGELFF
TGCAGTGCTAGGAAGGGGGGGGCGAGCGGGGAGCTGTTTTTT